This paragraph reports one T cell receptor beta chain. What it binds is not known. This CDR3 comprises 12 residues. Germline V gives CDR1 SGHDN, CDR2 FVKESK. The V end lost 9 bases, the J end lost 6 bases, and 11 bases lay between the germline ends. The sample comes from a study of cytomegalovirus exposure and HLA in healthy donors. Both 60 Vbeta primers and 13 Jbeta primers went into the PCR. Under the authors' procedure: Among the unique TCR beta chains that a later analysis counted, 80 million to 100 million in all, approximately 12 million were shared. Method: immunoSEQ multiplex PCR; TCRdb's copy keeps in-frame clones and lacks some. For V, J and clone size, that table is used; D and trimming come from the DNA. This sample has under 300,000 clones, with around two thirds found just once. The study, taken as a whole, reports: Earlier analysis found most TCR beta V segments productive about 90% or about 30% of the time.

Sequencing was carried out using PBMCs. The TCR sequence derives from a female donor in good health and CMV-seronegative. The chain carries TRBV14 and TRBJ2-2; D possibly corresponds to TRBD2 (5 bases). CDR3 nucleotide sequence: TGTGCCAGTTCGAAGGGAGCCGGGGAGCTGTTTTTT. The encoded protein is CASSKGAGELFF.